Only one count was recorded for the clone carrying this T cell receptor beta chain. These data originate in a study of blood T cell repertoires in COVID-19. The CDR3 totals 13 residues. Germline-derived CDR1 and CDR2 are GTSNPN and SVGIG (reference sequence). Unmatched junction bases numbered 5, after V lost 1 base and J lost 6 bases. Here immunoSEQ multiplex PCR was the method, and the copy in TCRdb shows in-frame clones only, minus some. The top ten clones hold about 4.5% of a sample with roughly 200,000 clones, about 80% of them seen once. This TCR came from a man aged 50 to 59 with active or convalescent COVID-19. The rearrangement uses TRBV30 and TRBJ2-7; TRBD2 matches 8 bases. The material sequenced was peripheral blood. The CDR3 sequence: CAWSAGGAGEQYF. Here the CDR3 DNA reads TGTGCCTGGAGTGCGGGGGGGGCCGGCGAGCAGTACTTC. Filled out from reference TRBV30 and TRBJ2-7, the complete variable domain reads SQTIHQWPATLVQPVGSPLSLECTVEGTSNPNLYWYRQAAGRGLQLLFYSVGIGQISSEVPQNLSASRPQDRQFILSSKKLLLSDSGFYLCAWSAGGAGEQYFGPGTRLTVT.